These 9 T cell receptor beta chains share one sample of origin, sequenced in a study of T cells after yellow fever vaccination. TCRdb re-derived calls from the 5' RACE reads in MiXCR, one entry per CDR3 protein. The top ten hold under 15% of the sample, which has about 630,000 distinct CDR3 sequences, 9% to 15% seen once. The starting material was PBMCs, obtained on the day of the yellow fever booster vaccination. Receptor source: a man aged 30 to 45 who received the YFV17D yellow fever vaccine.

There are a few counts of this clonotype. The gene calls are TRBV5-4 and TRBJ2-5; TRBD1 is a possible D gene (6 bases). This CDR3 comprises 12 residues. Trimming stripped 7 bases from V and 5 bases from J, with 12 bases between. Looked up from germline, CDR1 is SGHNT and CDR2 is YYREEE (reference sequence). In DNA, the CDR3 is TGTGCCAGCGCCTCTCAGGGGGAGACCCAGTACTTC. Translated, it gives CASASQGETQYF.

This clonotype occurred a few times. The chain has TRBV10-3 and TRBJ1-5; no clear D. The V gene lost 2 bases and the J gene lost 1 base, with 3 bases spanning the gap. CDR1 is ENHRY and CDR2 is SYGVKD in the germline V gene. The CDR3 contains 13 residues. The CDR3 loop is CAISENSNQPQHF. As DNA, the CDR3 is TGTGCCATCAGTGAGAACAGCAATCAGCCCCAGCATTTT.

The rearrangement joins TRBV7-2 to TRBJ2-2; the match to TRBD1 covers 8 bases. This CDR3 spans 15 amino acids. V dropped 5 bases and J dropped 7; count of bases not matched to a gene: 9. CDR1 is SGHTA, CDR2 FQGNSA, per germline. CDR3 DNA: TGTGCCAGCAGCACCCGGACAGGGATTAACGGGGAGCTGTTTTTT. It codes for CASSTRTGINGELFF.

The rearrangement uses TRBV20-1 and TRBJ1-5, with a weak D call TRBD1 (5 bases). There are 12 residues in the CDR3. In germline, CDR1 is DFQATT, CDR2 SNEGSKA (reference sequence). V was trimmed by 4 bases and J by 8 bases, leaving 12 bases between them. The CDR3 protein is CSATLGGEPQHF. CDR3 nucleotide sequence: TGCAGTGCTACACTGGGAGGGGAGCCCCAGCATTTT.

This clonotype has only a few counts. CDR3 in amino acids: CASSLERRSGANVLTF. In DNA, the CDR3 is TGTGCCAGCAGCTTAGAGCGGCGCTCTGGGGCCAACGTCCTGACTTTC. The chain is built from TRBV11-2 and TRBJ2-6; D gene uncertain. Germline V gene lookup returns CDR1 SGHAT and CDR2 FQNNGV. Trimming shortened V by 0 bases and J by 0 bases, and 6 bases separated the two germline ends. The CDR3 sequence is 16 residues long. The complete variable domain, with remaining parts taken from reference TRBV11-2 and TRBJ2-6, reads EAGVAQSPRYKIIEKRQSVAFWCNPISGHATLYWYQQILGQGPKLLIQFQNNGVVDDSQLPKDRFSAERLKGVDSTLKIQPAKLEDSAVYLCASSLERRSGANVLTFGAGSRLTVL.

The chain carries TRBV20-1 and TRBJ2-5; 8 nucleotides align to TRBD2. The CDR3 is made up of 15 amino acids. The V gene end was trimmed by 3 bases and the J gene end by 5 bases; junction bases not matched to a gene: 11. CDR1 is DFQATT, CDR2 SNEGSKA, per germline (reference sequence). The CDR3 bases are TGCAGTGCTAGTCCCCGGGAGGGAAGTCAGGAGACCCAGTACTTC. Protein sequence: CSASPREGSQETQYF.

The gene calls are TRBV29-1 and TRBJ2-1; 10 nucleotides agree with TRBD1. This CDR3 is built from 14 residues. Germline V gene lookup returns CDR1 SQVTM and CDR2 ANQGSEA. After removal of 8 bases from V and 7 bases from J, the junction contained 11 bases not matched to a gene. In DNA form, the CDR3 reads TGCAGCTGCCGACCCGGGACAGGGGATAATGAGCAGTTCTTC. Its translation is CSCRPGTGDNEQFF.

This chain connects TRBV5-1 to TRBJ2-1; 16 nucleotides line up with TRBD2. This CDR3 comprises 17 residues. Germline loops: CDR1 SGHRS, CDR2 YFSETQ. The J segment lost 8 bases and the V segment lost 4 bases, leaving 9 bases of the junction unmatched. The CDR3 is CASSDGTSGRARDEQFF. The CDR3 nucleotides read TGCGCCAGCAGCGACGGGACTAGCGGGAGGGCTAGGGATGAGCAGTTCTTC.

The chain has TRBV29-1 and TRBJ2-6; D might be TRBD1 (6 bases). V was clipped by 3 bases and J by 1 base, with 7 bases between them. Germline-derived CDR1 and CDR2 are SQVTM and ANQGSEA. The CDR3 length is 14 residues. The CDR3 bases are TGCAGCGTTGAGACAGGATCTGGGGCCAACGTCCTGACTTTC. Its protein is CSVETGSGANVLTF.